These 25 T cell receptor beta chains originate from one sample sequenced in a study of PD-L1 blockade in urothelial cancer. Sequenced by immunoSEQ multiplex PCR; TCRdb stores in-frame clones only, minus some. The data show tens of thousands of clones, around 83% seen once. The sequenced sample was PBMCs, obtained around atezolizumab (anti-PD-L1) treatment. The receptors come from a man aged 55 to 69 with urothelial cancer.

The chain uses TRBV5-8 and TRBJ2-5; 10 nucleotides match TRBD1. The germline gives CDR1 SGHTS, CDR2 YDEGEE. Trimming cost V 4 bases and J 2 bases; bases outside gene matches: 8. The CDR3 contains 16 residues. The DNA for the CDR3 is TGTGCCAGCAGCGCAGACAGGGGGCGCGGGCAAGAGACCCAGTACTTC. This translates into CASSADRGRGQETQYF.

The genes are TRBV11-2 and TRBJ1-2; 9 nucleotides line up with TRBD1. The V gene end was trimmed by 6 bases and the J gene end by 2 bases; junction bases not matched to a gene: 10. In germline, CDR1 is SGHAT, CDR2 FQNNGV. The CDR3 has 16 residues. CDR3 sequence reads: CASSRTRTGVNYGYTF. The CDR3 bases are TGTGCCAGCAGTCGAACCCGGACAGGGGTGAACTATGGCTACACCTTC.

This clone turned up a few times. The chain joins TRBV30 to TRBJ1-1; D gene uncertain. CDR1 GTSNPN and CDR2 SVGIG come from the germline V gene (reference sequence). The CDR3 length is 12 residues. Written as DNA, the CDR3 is TGTGCTAAGGAGAAGATGAACACTGAAGCTTTCTTT. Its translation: CAKEKMNTEAFF.

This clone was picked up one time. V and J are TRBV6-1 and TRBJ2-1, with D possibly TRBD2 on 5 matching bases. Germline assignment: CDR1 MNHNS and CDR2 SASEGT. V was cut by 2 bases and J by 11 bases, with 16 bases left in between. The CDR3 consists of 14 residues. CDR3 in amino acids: CASSETGRVAQQFF. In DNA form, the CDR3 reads TGTGCCAGCAGTGAAACGGGAAGGGTAGCGCAGCAGTTCTTC.

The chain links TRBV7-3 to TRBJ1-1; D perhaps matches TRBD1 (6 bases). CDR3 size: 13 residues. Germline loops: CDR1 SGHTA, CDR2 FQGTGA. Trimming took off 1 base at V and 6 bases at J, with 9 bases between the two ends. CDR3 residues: CASSLNKGAEAFF. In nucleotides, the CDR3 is TGTGCCAGCAGCTTAAACAAGGGGGCTGAAGCTTTCTTT. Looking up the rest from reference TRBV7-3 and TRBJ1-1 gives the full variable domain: GAGVSQTPSNKVTEKGKYVELRCDPISGHTALYWYRQSLGQGPEFLIYFQGTGAADDSGLPNDRFFAVRPEGSVSTLKIQRTERGDSAVYLCASSLNKGAEAFFGQGTRLTVV.

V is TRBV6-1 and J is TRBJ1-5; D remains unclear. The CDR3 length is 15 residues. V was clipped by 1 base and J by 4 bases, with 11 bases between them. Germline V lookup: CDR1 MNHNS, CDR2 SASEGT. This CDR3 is CASSEGQTFNQPQHF. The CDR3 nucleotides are TGTGCCAGCAGTGAAGGACAAACCTTTAATCAGCCCCAGCATTTT.

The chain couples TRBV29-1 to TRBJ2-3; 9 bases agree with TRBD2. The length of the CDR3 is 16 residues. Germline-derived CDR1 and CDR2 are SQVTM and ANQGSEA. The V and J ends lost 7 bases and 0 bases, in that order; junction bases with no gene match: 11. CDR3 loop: CSARVTSGSSTDTQYF. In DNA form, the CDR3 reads TGCAGCGCTAGGGTGACTAGCGGCTCTAGCACAGATACGCAGTATTTT.

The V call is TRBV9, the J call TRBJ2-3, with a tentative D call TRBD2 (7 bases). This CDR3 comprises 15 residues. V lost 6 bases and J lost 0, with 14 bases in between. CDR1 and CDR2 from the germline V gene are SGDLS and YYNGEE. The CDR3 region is CASTVGGASTDTQYF. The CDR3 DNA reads TGTGCCAGCACCGTGGGGGGGGCTAGCACAGATACGCAGTATTTT.

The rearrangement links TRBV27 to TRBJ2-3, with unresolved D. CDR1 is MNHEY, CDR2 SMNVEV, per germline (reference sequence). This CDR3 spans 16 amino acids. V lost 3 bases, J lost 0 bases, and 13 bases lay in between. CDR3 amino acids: CASSFYQYRSTDTQYF. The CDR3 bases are TGTGCCAGCAGTTTCTACCAATACCGGAGCACAGATACGCAGTATTTT.

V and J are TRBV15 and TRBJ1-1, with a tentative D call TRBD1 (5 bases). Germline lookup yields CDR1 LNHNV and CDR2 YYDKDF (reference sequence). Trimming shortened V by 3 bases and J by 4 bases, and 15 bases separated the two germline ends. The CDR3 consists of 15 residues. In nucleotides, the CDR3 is TGTGCCACCAGCAGGGGGACTGGGTCGGTCACTGAAGCTTTCTTT. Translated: CATSRGTGSVTEAFF. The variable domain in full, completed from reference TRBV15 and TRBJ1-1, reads DAMVIQNPRYQVTQFGKPVTLSCSQTLNHNVMYWYQQKSSQAPKLLFHYYDKDFNNEADTPDNFQSRRPNTSFCFLDIRSPGLGDTAMYLCATSRGTGSVTEAFFGQGTRLTVV.

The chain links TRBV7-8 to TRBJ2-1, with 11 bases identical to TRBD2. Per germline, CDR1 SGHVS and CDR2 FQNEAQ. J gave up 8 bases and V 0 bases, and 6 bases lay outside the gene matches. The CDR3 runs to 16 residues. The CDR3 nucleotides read TGTGCCAGCAGCTTAGCCACTAGCGGGAGTCGCGATGAGCAGTTCTTC. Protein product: CASSLATSGSRDEQFF.

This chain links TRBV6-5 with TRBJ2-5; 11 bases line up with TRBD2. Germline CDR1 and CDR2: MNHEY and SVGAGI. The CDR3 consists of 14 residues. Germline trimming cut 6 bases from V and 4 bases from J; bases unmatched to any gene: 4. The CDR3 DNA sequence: TGTGCCAGCAGACTAGCGGGAGCCCGAGAGACCCAGTACTTC. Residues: CASRLAGARETQYF.

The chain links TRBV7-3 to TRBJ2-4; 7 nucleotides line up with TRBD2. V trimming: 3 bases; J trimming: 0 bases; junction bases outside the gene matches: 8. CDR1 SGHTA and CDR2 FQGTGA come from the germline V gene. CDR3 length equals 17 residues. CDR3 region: CASSFSREGAAKNIQYF. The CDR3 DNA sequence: TGTGCCAGCAGCTTTTCGAGGGAGGGCGCAGCCAAAAACATTCAGTACTTC.

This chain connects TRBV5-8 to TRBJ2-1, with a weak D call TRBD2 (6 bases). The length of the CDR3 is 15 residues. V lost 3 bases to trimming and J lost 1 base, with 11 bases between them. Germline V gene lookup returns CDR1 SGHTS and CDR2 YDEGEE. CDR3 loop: CASSSLAQSYNEQFF. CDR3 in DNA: TGTGCCAGCAGCTCCCTAGCGCAGTCCTACAATGAGCAGTTCTTC.

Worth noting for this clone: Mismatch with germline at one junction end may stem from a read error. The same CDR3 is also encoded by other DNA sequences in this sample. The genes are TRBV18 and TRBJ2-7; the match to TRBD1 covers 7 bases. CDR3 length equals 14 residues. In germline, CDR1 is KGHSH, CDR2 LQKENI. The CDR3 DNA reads TGTGCCAGTTCACCAACAGGGGTGGCCTACGAGCAGTACTTC. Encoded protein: CASSPTGVAYEQYF.

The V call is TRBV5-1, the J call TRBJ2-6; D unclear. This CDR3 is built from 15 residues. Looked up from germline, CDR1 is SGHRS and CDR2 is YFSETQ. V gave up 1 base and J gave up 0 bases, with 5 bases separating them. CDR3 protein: CASSLLSSGANVLTF. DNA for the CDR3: TGCGCCAGCAGCTTGCTGAGCTCTGGGGCCAACGTCCTGACTTTC.

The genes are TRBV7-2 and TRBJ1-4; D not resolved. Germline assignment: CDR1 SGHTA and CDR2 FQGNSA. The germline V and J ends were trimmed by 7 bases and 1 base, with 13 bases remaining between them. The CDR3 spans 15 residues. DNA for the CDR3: TGTGCCAGCACCATCGGGGATAGAACTAATGAAAAACTGTTTTTT. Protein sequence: CASTIGDRTNEKLFF.

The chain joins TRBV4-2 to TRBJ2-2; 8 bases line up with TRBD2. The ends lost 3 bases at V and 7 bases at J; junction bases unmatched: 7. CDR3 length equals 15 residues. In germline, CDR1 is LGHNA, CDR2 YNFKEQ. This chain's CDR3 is CASSQVTSAVGELFF. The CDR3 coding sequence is TGTGCCAGCAGCCAGGTGACTAGCGCGGTCGGGGAGCTGTTTTTT.

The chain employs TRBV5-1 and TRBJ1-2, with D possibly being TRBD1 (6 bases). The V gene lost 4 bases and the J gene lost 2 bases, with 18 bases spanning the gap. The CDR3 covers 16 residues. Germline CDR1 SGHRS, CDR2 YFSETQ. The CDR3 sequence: CASSTGTRGTNYGYTF. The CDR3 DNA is TGCGCCAGCAGCACCGGGACAAGGGGAACAAACTATGGCTACACCTTC.

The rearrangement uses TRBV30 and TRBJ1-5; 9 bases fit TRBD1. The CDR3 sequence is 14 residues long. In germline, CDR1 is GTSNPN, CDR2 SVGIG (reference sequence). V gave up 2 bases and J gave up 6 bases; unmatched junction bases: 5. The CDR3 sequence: CAWSKDRGGQPQHF. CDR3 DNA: TGTGCCTGGAGTAAGGACAGGGGAGGTCAGCCCCAGCATTTT.

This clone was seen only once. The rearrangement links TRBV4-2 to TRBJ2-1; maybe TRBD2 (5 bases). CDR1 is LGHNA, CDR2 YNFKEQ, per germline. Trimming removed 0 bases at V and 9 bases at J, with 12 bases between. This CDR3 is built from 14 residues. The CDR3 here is CASSQEKERIEQFF. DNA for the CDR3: TGTGCCAGCAGCCAAGAAAAGGAGCGGATTGAGCAGTTCTTC.

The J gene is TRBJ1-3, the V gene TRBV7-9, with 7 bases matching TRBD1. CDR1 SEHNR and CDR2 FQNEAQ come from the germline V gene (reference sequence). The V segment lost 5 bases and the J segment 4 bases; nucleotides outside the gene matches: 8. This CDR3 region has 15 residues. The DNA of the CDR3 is TGTGCCAGCAGCGCGGACAGGACATACGGAAACACCATATATTTT. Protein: CASSADRTYGNTIYF.

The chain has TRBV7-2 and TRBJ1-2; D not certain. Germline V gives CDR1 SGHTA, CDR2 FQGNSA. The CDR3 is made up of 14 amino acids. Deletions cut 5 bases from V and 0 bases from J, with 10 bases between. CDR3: CASSPLQPNYGYTF. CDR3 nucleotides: TGTGCCAGCAGCCCACTCCAACCTAACTATGGCTACACCTTC. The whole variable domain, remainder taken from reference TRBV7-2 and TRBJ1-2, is GAGVSQSPSNKVTEKGKDVELRCDPISGHTALYWYRQSLGQGLEFLIYFQGNSAPDKSGLPSDRFSAERTGGSVSTLTIQRTQQEDSAVYLCASSPLQPNYGYTFGSGTRLTVV.

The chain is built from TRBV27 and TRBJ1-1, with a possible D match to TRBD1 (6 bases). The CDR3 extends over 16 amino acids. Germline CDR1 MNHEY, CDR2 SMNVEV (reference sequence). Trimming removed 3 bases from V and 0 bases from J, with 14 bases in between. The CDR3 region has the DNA TGTGCCAGCAGTTTCCGCAGGGGAGGGTTGAACACTGAAGCTTTCTTT. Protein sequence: CASSFRRGGLNTEAFF.

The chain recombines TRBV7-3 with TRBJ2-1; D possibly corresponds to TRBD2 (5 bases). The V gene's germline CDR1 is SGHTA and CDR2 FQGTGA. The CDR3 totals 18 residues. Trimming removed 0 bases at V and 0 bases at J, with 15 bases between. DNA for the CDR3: TGTGCCAGCAGCTTAACCTCTAGTGCGGGCATCTCCTACAATGAGCAGTTCTTC. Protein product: CASSLTSSAGISYNEQFF.